These 5 T cell receptor beta chains share one sample of origin, sequenced in a study of radiotherapy plus CTLA-4 blockade in lung cancer. TCRdb keeps only in-frame clones here, not all; method: immunoSEQ multiplex PCR. This sample has some 110,000 clones, with just under 80% found just once. The sample here was peripheral blood, taken from a patient treated with radiotherapy plus ipilimumab. These TCRs come from a human donor with non-small cell lung cancer who had a partial response to radiotherapy plus ipilimumab.

The CDR3 coding sequence is TGTGCCAGCAGCTCGCAGGGGGGTAGTACCTACGAGCAGTACGTC. Protein sequence: CASSSQGGSTYEQYV. This sequence joins TRBV7-2 and TRBJ2-7, with a tentative D call TRBD1 (7 bases). V lost 4 bases to trimming and J lost 2 bases, with 15 bases between them. This CDR3 spans 15 amino acids. Germline V CDR1 and CDR2: SGHTA, FQGNSA.

The chain carries TRBV30 and TRBJ1-1; no clear D gene. The V end was cut by 0 bases, the J end by 7 bases, with 6 bases between. Germline lookup yields CDR1 GTSNPN and CDR2 SVGIG (reference sequence). The CDR3 spans 11 residues. CDR3 sequence: CAWSVLSEAFF. The CDR3 DNA sequence: TGTGCCTGGAGTGTACTGAGTGAAGCTTTCTTT.

The chain links TRBV6-5 to TRBJ2-1, with D possibly matching TRBD2 (5 bases). The germline V gene encodes CDR1 MNHEY and CDR2 SVGAGI. This CDR3 is 16 amino acids long. Trimming removed 2 bases from V and 7 bases from J, with 18 bases in between. CDR3: CASSYGRTVGGNEQFF. CDR3 DNA sequence: TGTGCCAGCAGTTACGGGCGGACGGTCGGAGGTAATGAGCAGTTCTTC.

This clone occurred once. This chain joins TRBV6-1 and TRBJ2-3; 11 bases map to TRBD2. The CDR3 contains 17 residues. The trim removed 4 bases at V and 2 bases at J, leaving 8 bases unmatched. Looked up from germline, CDR1 is MNHNS and CDR2 is SASEGT. The CDR3 region is CASSGLAGGSNTDTQYF. The CDR3 nucleotides read TGTGCCAGCAGTGGATTAGCGGGAGGGAGTAACACAGATACGCAGTATTTT.

This chain links TRBV2 with TRBJ1-1, with no clear D. The CDR3 contains 11 residues. V was trimmed by 6 bases and J by 8 bases, leaving 10 bases between them. The germline V gene encodes CDR1 SNHLY and CDR2 FYNNEI. For the CDR3, the DNA is TGTGCCAGCAGAGCTTTACCGGAAGCTTTCTTT. Its protein product is CASRALPEAFF.